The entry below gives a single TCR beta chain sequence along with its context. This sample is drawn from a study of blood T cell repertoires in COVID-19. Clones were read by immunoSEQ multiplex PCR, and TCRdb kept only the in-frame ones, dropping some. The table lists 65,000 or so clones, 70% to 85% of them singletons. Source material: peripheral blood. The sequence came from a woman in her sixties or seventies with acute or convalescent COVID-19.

CDR3 in DNA: TGCGCCAGCAGTGATACTGCCTACAATGAGCAGTTCTTC. This gives the protein CASSDTAYNEQFF. The chain carries TRBV10-1 and TRBJ2-1; D remains unclear. In germline, CDR1 is WNHNN, CDR2 SYGVQD (reference sequence). Trimming took off 3 bases at V and 2 bases at J, with 5 bases between the two ends. The CDR3 has 13 residues.